Listed below are T cell receptor beta chains from one sample, sequenced in a study of T cells in Graves' hyperthyroidism and ophthalmopathy. TCRdb fed the multiplex PCR reads into MiXCR, producing one record per CDR3 protein. Here the sample spans about 480,000 distinct CDR3 sequences, 14% being singletons. The sequencing input was blood. The source of these receptors is a woman under 30 with Graves' hyperthyroidism. CDR3s leave out the opening cysteine and the closing phenylalanine or tryptophan. Clone size, where shown, is once, few, many, or a class for clones that have expanded.

clone_size	v_call	cdr3_aa
few	TRBV7-9	ASSPIIVTDTQY
.	TRBV7-2	ASSSPGLATGTGELF
many	TRBV5-1	ASSPTRDGTYNEQF
many	TRBV5-8	ASSLASGASGSPGELF
many	TRBV5-1	ASSLVADNEKLF
many	TRBV9	ASSVGSEKTQY
few	TRBV4-1	ASSQDLDSPLH
.	TRBV5-5	ASSLGTRQSNQPQH
few	TRBV2	AKAGLAGHQETQY
many	TRBV9	ASSVDDGTDTQY
many	TRBV20-1	SARSLQEKLF
many	TRBV6-5	ASSYSGAYEQF
.	TRBV9	ASSDGTGYTEAF
many	TRBV2	ASSGGAGGFNEQF
many	TRBV19	ASSKGQGRQPQH
.	TRBV29-1	SVEGLAGVNEQF